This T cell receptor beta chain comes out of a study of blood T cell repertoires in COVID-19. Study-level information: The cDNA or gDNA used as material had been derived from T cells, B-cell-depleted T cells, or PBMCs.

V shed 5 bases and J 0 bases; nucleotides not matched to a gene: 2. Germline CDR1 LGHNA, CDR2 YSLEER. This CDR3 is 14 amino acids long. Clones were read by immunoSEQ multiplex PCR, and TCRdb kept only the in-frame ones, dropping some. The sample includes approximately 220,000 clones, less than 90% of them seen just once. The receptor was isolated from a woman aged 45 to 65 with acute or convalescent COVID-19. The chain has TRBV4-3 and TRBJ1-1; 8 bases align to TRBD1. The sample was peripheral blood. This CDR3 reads CASSKTGVNTEAFF. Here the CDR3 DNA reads TGCGCCAGCAGCAAGACAGGGGTGAACACTGAAGCTTTCTTT.